The next 9 T cell receptor beta chains were all read from a single sample in a study of long-term antiretroviral therapy in people with HIV. Survey level was the resolution at which the v3.0 immunoSEQ assay ran. Only in-frame clones appear in the TCRdb table, and some are missing; sequencing was by immunoSEQ multiplex PCR. The table shows some 25,000 clones, with 88% occurring only once. The source was unsorted PBMCs, collected more than 4.3 years after starting antiretroviral therapy. Receptors originate from a man between 25 and 39 years old with HIV.

The table lists this clone with a count of one. The chain has TRBV5-1 and TRBJ2-7; 11 nucleotides match TRBD1. The V and J ends lost 3 bases and 5 bases, in that order; junction bases with no gene match: 4. The CDR3 length is 14 residues. Germline V CDR1 and CDR2: SGHRS, YFSETQ. CDR3 region: CASSSGTGGNEQYF. The DNA of the CDR3 is TGCGCCAGCAGCTCCGGGACAGGGGGGAACGAGCAGTACTTC.

This clone was seen once. Here the CDR3 reads CASSLTDDRPSQPQHF. The CDR3 DNA reads as TGTGCCAGCAGCCTCACCGACGACAGACCCAGTCAGCCCCAGCATTTT. The genes are TRBV5-5 and TRBJ1-5; TRBD1 might be the D (5 bases). CDR1 and CDR2 (germline): SGHKS, YYEKEE (reference sequence). The CDR3 contains 16 residues. Between the trimmed V and J ends, which lost 4 bases and 6 bases, there was a span of 20 bases.

CDR3: CASSLTPGLANNEQFF. The CDR3 nucleotides are TGTGCCAGCAGCTTGACTCCGGGACTAGCAAACAATGAGCAGTTCTTC. The V call is TRBV11-2, the J call TRBJ2-1; 9 nucleotides line up with TRBD2. CDR1 and CDR2 from the germline V gene are SGHAT and FQNNGV. CDR3 size: 16 residues. The J segment lost 5 bases and the V segment lost 3 bases, leaving 8 bases of the junction unmatched.

The V call is TRBV11-2, the J call TRBJ2-7, with D tentatively TRBD1 (6 bases). V shed 5 bases and J shed 3 bases, with 17 bases lying between them. CDR3 length: 15 amino acids. Germline assignment: CDR1 SGHAT and CDR2 FQNNGV. The CDR3 DNA reads as TGTGCCAGCAGCCTAAGGAACGTACAGGGCTACGAGCAGTACTTC. The encoded protein is CASSLRNVQGYEQYF. The variable domain in full, completed from reference TRBV11-2 and TRBJ2-7, reads EAGVAQSPRYKIIEKRQSVAFWCNPISGHATLYWYQQILGQGPKLLIQFQNNGVVDDSQLPKDRFSAERLKGVDSTLKIQPAKLEDSAVYLCASSLRNVQGYEQYFGPGTRLTVT.

This chain connects TRBV6-5 to TRBJ2-7, with a weak D call TRBD1 (5 bases). The CDR3 runs 14 residues. Germline-derived CDR1 and CDR2 are MNHEY and SVGAGI. V was pared by 2 bases and J by 5 bases, with 13 bases between. The CDR3 sequence is CASSYGAGSNEQYF. The CDR3 DNA reads TGTGCCAGCAGTTACGGGGCAGGTTCGAACGAGCAGTACTTC.

This rearrangement joins TRBV7-9 to TRBJ2-5, with a weak D call TRBD2 (6 bases). Trimming cost V 4 bases and J 2 bases, with 8 bases left between them. Germline lookup yields CDR1 SEHNR and CDR2 FQNEAQ (reference sequence). This CDR3 region has 13 residues. This chain's CDR3 is CASSWDFQETQYF. The CDR3 DNA reads as TGTGCCAGCAGCTGGGACTTTCAAGAGACCCAGTACTTC.

The chain joins TRBV6-5 to TRBJ1-1; D gene ambiguous. The CDR3 is made up of 15 amino acids. V lost 0 bases to trimming and J lost 1 base, with 9 bases between them. Per the germline V gene, CDR1 is MNHEY and CDR2 is SVGAGI. For the CDR3, the DNA is TGTGCCAGCAGTTACTCGAGCTCGGGGAACACTGAAGCTTTCTTT. Its protein is CASSYSSSGNTEAFF.

The chain couples TRBV2 to TRBJ2-1; 14 positions agree with TRBD2. With V trimmed by 8 bases and J by 4 bases, 13 bases remained unmatched. The CDR3 extends over 18 amino acids. Germline-derived CDR1 and CDR2 are SNHLY and FYNNEI. CDR3 DNA: TGTGCCAGCGGCCCTGGGACTAGCGGGGGCCCGATATACAATGAGCAGTTCTTC. Encoded protein: CASGPGTSGGPIYNEQFF.

The CDR3 nucleotides are TGTGCCAGCAGCAGAACGGGACAGGGGAGCACTGAAGCTTTCTTT. Protein product: CASSRTGQGSTEAFF. The chain employs TRBV9 and TRBJ1-1; 10 positions agree with TRBD1. V lost 4 bases, J lost 4 bases, and 7 bases stayed unmatched. This CDR3 has 15 amino acids. Germline values: CDR1 SGDLS, CDR2 YYNGEE.